Listed below are T cell receptor beta chains from one sample, sequenced in a study of shared clonotypes between healthy human individuals. Clones were read by immunoSEQ multiplex PCR, and TCRdb kept only the in-frame ones, dropping some. This sample has about 680,000 clones; roughly nine tenths occur once, and the top ten carry nearly 25%. The sample consisted of naive CD8+ T cells sorted from blood. Receptor source: a man under 40 in good health. CDR3s include the opening cysteine and the closing phenylalanine or tryptophan. The order of the fields is J gene, clone size, D gene, V gene, CDR3 DNA, CDR3 protein. A D gene is named only where the DNA matches it firmly. Clone size appears in some rows only: once, few, many, or a class for an expanded clone.

>TRBJ1-5|once|.|TRBV18
TGTGCCAGCTCACCCGTCCGGGGAGAAAGAAGCAATCAGCCCCAGCATTTT
CASSPVRGERSNQPQHF
>TRBJ1-2|.|TRBD1|TRBV28
TGTGCCACCAACGATGTAGTTATCGGGGACAGTACGAACTATGGCTACACCTTC
CATNDVVIGDSTNYGYTF
>TRBJ2-5|.|TRBD2|TRBV28
TGTGCCAGCGCAGTAGCGGGCGAGACCCAGTACTTC
CASAVAGETQYF
>TRBJ2-1|.|TRBD2|TRBV25-1
TGTGCCAGCAGTGAGGCGGGAGGGCCGGCATATGAGCAGTTCTTC
CASSEAGGPAYEQFF
>TRBJ2-3|.|TRBD2|TRBV27
TGTGCCAGCAGTTCATATCCCCCCGGGACTAGTACAGATACGCAGTATTTT
CASSSYPPGTSTDTQYF
>TRBJ2-7|.|TRBD1|TRBV9
TGTGCCAGCAGCGTTGGGACAGGGGACTACGAGCAGTACTTC
CASSVGTGDYEQYF
>TRBJ2-3|.|TRBD2|TRBV6-5
TGTGCCAGCAGGGGAGGGGCAGATACGCAGTATTTT
CASRGGADTQYF
>TRBJ2-6|.|.|TRBV9
TGTGCCAGCAGCCCTGGAGCATCTGGGGCCAACGTCCTGACTTTC
CASSPGASGANVLTF
>TRBJ2-7|.|TRBD1|TRBV5-1
TGCGCCAGCAGCTTATACAGGGGATCCTACGAGCAGTACTTC
CASSLYRGSYEQYF
>TRBJ1-2|.|.|TRBV27
TGTGCCAGCAGTTCTTCTACTATGGGCTACACCTTC
CASSSSTMGYTF
>TRBJ2-7|.|.|TRBV27
TGTGCCAGCAGTCTAGTCAACGCGGCCTCTGGGCAGTACTTC
CASSLVNAASGQYF
>TRBJ2-5|.|.|TRBV9
TGTGCCAGCAGCGGAGGGGACGGAGAGACCCAGTACTTC
CASSGGDGETQYF
>TRBJ2-1|.|TRBD2|TRBV5-5
TGTGCCAGCAGCTCCATAGCGGGAGGGCCTTACAATGAGCAGTTCTTC
CASSSIAGGPYNEQFF
>TRBJ2-7|.|TRBD2|TRBV9
TGTGCCAGCAGCGTAGATAGCGGGAGTTCCTACGAGCAGTACTTC
CASSVDSGSSYEQYF